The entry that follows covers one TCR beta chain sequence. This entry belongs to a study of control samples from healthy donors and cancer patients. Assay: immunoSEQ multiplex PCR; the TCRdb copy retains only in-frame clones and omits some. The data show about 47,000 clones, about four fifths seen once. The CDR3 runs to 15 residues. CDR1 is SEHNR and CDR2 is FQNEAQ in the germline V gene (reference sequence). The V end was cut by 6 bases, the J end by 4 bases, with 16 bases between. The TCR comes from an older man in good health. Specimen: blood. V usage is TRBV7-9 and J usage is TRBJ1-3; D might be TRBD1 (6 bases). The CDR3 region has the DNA TGTGCCAGCAGTCCCCAGGGGCGGTCAGGAAACACCATATATTTT. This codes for CASSPQGRSGNTIYF.